This TCR beta chain was recorded in a study of untreated major depressive disorder. Study-wide findings and caveats: Compared with controls, depressed patients showed more TRBV05-01 (Vbeta 5.1) usage in CD4+ T cells.

Germline V CDR1 and CDR2: LGHNA, YSLEER. This CDR3 has 16 amino acids. V was trimmed by 0 bases and J by 1 base, leaving 12 bases between them. Method: immunoSEQ multiplex PCR; TCRdb's copy keeps in-frame clones and lacks some. The table records roughly 14,000 clones, about 93% of them present only once. Approximately 30 ml of peripheral blood was collected per donor. Regarding this clone: Its antigen is unidentified.

The sample comprised CD4+ T cells from PBMCs. The chain carries TRBV4-3 and TRBJ1-2; no definite D call. This clonotype originated in a woman aged 25 to 39 with major depressive disorder. CDR3 protein: CASSQEMGKGNYGYTF. The CDR3, as DNA: TGCGCCAGCAGCCAAGAAATGGGAAAGGGTAACTATGGCTACACCTTC.